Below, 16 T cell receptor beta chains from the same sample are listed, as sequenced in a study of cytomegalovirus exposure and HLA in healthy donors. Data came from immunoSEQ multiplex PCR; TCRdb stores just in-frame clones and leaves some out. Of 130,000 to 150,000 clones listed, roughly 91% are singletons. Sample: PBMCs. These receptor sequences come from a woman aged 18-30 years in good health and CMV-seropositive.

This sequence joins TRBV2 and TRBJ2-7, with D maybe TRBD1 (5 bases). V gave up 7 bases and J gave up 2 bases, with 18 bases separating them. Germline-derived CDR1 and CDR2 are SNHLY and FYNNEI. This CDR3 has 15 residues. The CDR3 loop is CASNVIRDPPYEQYF. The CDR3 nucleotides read TGTGCCAGCAACGTCATCAGGGATCCTCCCTACGAGCAGTACTTC.

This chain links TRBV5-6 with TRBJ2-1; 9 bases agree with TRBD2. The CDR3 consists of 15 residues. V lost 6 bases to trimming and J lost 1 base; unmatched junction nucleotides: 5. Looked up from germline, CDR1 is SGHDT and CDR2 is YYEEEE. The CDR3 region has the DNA TGTGCCAGCACCCTTAGCGGGAGTTCCTACAATGAGCAGTTCTTC. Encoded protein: CASTLSGSSYNEQFF.

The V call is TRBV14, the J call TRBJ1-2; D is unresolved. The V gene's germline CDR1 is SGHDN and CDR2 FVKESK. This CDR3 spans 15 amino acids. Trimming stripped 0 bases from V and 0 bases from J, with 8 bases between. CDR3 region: CASSQDLSANYGYTF. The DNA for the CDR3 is TGTGCCAGCAGCCAAGATCTCTCAGCTAACTATGGCTACACCTTC. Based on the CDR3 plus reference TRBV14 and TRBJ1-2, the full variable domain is EAGVTQFPSHSVIEKGQTVTLRCDPISGHDNLYWYRRVMGKEIKFLLHFVKESKQDESGMPNNRFLAERTGGTYSTLKVQPAELEDSGVYFCASSQDLSANYGYTFGSGTRLTVV.

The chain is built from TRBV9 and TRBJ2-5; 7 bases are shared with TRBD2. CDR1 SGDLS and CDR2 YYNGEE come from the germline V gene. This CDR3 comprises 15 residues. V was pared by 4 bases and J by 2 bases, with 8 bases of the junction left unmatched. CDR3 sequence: CASSPTGEGQETQYF. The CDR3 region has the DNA TGTGCCAGCAGCCCTACTGGGGAGGGGCAAGAGACCCAGTACTTC. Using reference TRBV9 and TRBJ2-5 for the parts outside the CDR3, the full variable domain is DSGVTQTPKHLITATGQRVTLRCSPRSGDLSVYWYQQSLDQGLQFLIQYYNGEERAKGNILERFSAQQFPDLHSELNLSSLELGDSALYFCASSPTGEGQETQYFGPGTRLLVL.

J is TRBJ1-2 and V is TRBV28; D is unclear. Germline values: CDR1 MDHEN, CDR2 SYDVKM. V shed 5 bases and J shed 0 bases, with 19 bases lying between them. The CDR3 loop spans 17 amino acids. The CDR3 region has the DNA TGTGCCAGCAGTGGATTCCTGGGAGTCAGAGCTAACTATGGCTACACCTTC. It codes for CASSGFLGVRANYGYTF.

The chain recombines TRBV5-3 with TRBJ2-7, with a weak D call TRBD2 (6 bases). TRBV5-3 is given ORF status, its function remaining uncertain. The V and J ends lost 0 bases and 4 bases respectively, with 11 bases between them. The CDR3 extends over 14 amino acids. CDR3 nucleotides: TGTGCCAGAAGCTTGGTTCGCGGGGTTTACGAGCAGTACTTC. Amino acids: CARSLVRGVYEQYF.

In DNA form, the CDR3 reads TGTGCCAGCAGCTTATTACCCAGGGGCGCAGGAGAGACCCAGTACTTC. This translates into CASSLLPRGAGETQYF. The chain is built from TRBV7-3 and TRBJ2-5, with TRBD1 as a possible D gene (6 bases). Per germline, CDR1 SGHTA and CDR2 FQGTGA. CDR3 size: 16 residues. Trimming pared 2 bases from V and 4 bases from J, leaving 17 bases between. The variable domain in full, completed from reference TRBV7-3 and TRBJ2-5, reads GAGVSQTPSNKVTEKGKYVELRCDPISGHTALYWYRQSLGQGPEFLIYFQGTGAADDSGLPNDRFFAVRPEGSVSTLKIQRTERGDSAVYLCASSLLPRGAGETQYFGPGTRLLVL.

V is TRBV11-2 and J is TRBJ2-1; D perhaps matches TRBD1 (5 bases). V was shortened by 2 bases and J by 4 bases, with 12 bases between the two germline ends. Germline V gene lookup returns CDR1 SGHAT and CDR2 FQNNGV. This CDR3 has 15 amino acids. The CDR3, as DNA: TGTGCCAGCAGCTTAATAGCAGGGAATTACAATGAGCAGTTCTTC. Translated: CASSLIAGNYNEQFF.

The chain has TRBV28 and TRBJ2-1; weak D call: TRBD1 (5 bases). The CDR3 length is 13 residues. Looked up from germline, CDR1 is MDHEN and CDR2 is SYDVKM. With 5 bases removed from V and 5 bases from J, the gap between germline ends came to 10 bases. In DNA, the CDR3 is TGTGCCAGCAGTCAGACAGCTGACAATGAGCAGTTCTTC. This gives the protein CASSQTADNEQFF.

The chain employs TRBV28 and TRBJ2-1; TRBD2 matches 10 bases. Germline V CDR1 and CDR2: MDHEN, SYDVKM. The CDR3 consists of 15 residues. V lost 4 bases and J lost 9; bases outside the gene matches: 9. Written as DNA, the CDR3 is TGTGCCAGCAGTTCCGTCAGTAGCGGGAGGTTTGAGCAGTTCTTC. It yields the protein CASSSVSSGRFEQFF.

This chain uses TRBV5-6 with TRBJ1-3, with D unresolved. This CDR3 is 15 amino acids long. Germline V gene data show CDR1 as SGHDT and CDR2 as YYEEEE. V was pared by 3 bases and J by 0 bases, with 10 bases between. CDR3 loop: CASSYGPASGNTIYF. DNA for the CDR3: TGTGCCAGCAGCTACGGTCCCGCCTCTGGAAACACCATATATTTT.

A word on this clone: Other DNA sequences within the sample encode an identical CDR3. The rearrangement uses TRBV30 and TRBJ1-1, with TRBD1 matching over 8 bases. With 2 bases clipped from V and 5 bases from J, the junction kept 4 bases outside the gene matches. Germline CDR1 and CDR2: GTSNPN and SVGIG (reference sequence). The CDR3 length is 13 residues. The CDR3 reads CAWSRQGRTEAFF. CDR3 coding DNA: TGTGCCTGGAGTCGACAGGGGAGAACTGAAGCTTTCTTT.

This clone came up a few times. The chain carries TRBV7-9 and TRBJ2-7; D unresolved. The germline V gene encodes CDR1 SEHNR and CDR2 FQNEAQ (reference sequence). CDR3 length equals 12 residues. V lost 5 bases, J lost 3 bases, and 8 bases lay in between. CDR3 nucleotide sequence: TGTGCCAGCAGCCTATCAGGCTACGAGCAGTACTTC. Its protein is CASSLSGYEQYF.

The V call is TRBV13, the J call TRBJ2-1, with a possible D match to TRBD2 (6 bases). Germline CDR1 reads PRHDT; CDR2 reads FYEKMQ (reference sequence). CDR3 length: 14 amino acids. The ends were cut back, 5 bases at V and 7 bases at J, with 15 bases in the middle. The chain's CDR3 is CASSLGGTGNEQFF. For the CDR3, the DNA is TGTGCCAGCAGCCTGGGCGGGACGGGGAATGAGCAGTTCTTC.

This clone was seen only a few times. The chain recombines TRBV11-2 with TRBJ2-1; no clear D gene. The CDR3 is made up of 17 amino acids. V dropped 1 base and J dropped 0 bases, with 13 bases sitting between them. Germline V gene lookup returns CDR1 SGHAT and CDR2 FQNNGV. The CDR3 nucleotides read TGTGCCAGCAGCTTAGCCCATACTCTGAGCTCCTACAATGAGCAGTTCTTC. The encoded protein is CASSLAHTLSSYNEQFF.

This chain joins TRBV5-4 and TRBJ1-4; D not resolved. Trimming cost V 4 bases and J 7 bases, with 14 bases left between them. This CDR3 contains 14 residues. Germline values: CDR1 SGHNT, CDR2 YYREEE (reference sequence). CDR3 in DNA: TGTGCCAGCAGCCAAAACAGTATGGCTGAAAAACTGTTTTTT. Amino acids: CASSQNSMAEKLFF.